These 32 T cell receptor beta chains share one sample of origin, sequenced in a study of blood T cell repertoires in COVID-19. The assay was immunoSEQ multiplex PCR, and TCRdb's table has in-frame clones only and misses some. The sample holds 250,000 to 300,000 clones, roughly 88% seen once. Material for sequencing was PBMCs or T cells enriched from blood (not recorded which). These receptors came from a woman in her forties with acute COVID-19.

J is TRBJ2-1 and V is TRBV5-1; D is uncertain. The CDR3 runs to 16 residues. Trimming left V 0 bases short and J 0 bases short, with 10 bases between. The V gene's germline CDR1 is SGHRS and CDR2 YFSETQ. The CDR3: CASSLAASSSYNEQFF. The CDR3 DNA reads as TGCGCCAGCAGCTTGGCCGCCTCGAGCTCCTACAATGAGCAGTTCTTC.

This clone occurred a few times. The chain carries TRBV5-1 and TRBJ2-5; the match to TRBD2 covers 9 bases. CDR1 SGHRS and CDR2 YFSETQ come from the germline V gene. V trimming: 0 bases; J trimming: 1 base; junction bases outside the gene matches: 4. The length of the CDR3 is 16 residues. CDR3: CASSLGGRGGQETQYF. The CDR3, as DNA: TGCGCCAGCAGCTTGGGCGGGCGGGGGGGCCAAGAGACCCAGTACTTC.

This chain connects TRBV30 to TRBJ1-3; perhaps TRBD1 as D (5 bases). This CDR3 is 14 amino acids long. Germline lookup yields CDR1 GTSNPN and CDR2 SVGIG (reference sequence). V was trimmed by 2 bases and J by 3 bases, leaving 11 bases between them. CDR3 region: CAWSPGRGGNTIYF. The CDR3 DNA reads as TGTGCCTGGAGTCCAGGGCGCGGTGGAAACACCATATATTTT.

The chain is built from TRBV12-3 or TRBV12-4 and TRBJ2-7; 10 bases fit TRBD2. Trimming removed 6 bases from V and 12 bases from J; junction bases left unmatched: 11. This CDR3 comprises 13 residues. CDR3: CASSRELAGFRYF. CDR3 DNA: TGTGCCAGCAGCCGGGAACTAGCGGGGTTTCGGTACTTC.

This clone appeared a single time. The CDR3 region has the DNA TGTGCCAGCAGCGTTCAGGGACAGGCCACTGAAGCTTTCTTT. Translated: CASSVQGQATEAFF. This rearrangement joins TRBV9 to TRBJ1-1; TRBD1 agrees at 8 bases. This CDR3 is 14 amino acids long. The junction had 4 bases not matched to a gene; V was cut back by 2 bases and J by 4 bases. Germline CDR1 and CDR2: SGDLS and YYNGEE.

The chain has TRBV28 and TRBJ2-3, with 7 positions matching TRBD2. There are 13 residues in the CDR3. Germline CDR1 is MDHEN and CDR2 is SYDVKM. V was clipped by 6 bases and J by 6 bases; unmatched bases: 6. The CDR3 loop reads CASRGGTVDTQYF. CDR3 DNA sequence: TGTGCCAGCAGGGGGGGGACCGTCGATACGCAGTATTTT.

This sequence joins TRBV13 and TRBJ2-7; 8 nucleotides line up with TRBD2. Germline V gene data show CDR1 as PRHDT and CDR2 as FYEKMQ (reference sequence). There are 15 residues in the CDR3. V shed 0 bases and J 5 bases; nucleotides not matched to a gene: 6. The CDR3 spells CASSLGREGRNEQYF. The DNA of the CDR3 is TGTGCCAGCAGCTTAGGTCGGGAGGGCCGAAACGAGCAGTACTTC.

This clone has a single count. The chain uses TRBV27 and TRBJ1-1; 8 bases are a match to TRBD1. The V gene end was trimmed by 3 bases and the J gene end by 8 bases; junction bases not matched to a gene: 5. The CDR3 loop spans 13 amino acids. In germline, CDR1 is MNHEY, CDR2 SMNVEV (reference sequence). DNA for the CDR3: TGTGCCAGCAGTTTCTCAGGGGGCGCGGAAGCTTTCTTT. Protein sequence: CASSFSGGAEAFF.

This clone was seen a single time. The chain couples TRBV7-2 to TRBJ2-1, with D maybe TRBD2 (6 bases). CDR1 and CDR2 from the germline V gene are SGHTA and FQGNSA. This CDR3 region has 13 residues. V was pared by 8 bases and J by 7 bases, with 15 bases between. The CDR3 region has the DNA TGTGCCAGCTCCCGTGTTGGGGGGAATGAGCAGTTCTTC. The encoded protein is CASSRVGGNEQFF.

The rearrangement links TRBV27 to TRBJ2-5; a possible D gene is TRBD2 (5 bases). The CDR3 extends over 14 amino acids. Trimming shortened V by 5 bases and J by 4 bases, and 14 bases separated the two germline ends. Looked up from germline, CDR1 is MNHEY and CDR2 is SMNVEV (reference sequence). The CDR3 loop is CASSLRGLRETQYF. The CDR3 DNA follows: TGTGCCAGCAGTCTACGAGGACTGCGAGAGACCCAGTACTTC.

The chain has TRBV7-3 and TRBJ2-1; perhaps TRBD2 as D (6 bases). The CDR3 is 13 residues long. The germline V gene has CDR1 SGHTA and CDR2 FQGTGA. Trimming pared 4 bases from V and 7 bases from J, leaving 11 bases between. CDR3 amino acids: CASSSGAGNEQFF. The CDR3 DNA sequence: TGTGCCAGCAGCTCCGGGGCGGGGAATGAGCAGTTCTTC.

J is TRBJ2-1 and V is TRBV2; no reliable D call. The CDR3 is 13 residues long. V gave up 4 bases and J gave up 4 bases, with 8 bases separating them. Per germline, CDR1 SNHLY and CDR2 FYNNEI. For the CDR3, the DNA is TGTGCCAGCAGTGTCGAAGCTTACAATGAGCAGTTCTTC. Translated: CASSVEAYNEQFF. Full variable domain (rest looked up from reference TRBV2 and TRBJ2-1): EPEVTQTPSHQVTQMGQEVILRCVPISNHLYFYWYRQILGQKVEFLVSFYNNEISEKSEIFDDQFSVERPDGSNFTLKIRSTKLEDSAMYFCASSVEAYNEQFFGPGTRLTVL.

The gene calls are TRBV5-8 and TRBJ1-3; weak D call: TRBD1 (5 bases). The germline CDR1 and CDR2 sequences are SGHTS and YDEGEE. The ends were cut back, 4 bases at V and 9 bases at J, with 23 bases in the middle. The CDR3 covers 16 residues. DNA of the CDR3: TGTGCCAGCAGCCCGCGACGGGGGACTCTGATAGGCACCATATATTTT. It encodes CASSPRRGTLIGTIYF.

CDR3 DNA: TGTGCCAGCAGCGATTATGCGGGAGTTGGCAATGAGCAGTTCTTC. Translating gives CASSDYAGVGNEQFF. The chain combines TRBV4-2 with TRBJ2-1; 7 nucleotides agree with TRBD2. The CDR3 length is 15 residues. In germline, CDR1 is LGHNA, CDR2 YNFKEQ. V lost 5 bases and J lost 6; bases outside the gene matches: 10.

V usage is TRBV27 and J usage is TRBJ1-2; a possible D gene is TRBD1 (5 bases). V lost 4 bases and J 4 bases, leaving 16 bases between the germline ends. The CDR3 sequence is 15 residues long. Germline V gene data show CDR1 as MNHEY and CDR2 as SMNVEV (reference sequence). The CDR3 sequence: CASSSRTSPRYGYTF. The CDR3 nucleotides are TGTGCCAGCAGTTCACGGACAAGTCCCCGCTATGGCTACACCTTC.

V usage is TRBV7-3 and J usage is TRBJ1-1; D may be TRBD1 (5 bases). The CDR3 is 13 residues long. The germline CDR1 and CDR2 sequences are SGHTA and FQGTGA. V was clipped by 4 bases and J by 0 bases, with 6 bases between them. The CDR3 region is CASSSTVNTEAFF. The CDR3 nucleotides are TGTGCCAGCAGCTCGACAGTGAACACTGAAGCTTTCTTT.

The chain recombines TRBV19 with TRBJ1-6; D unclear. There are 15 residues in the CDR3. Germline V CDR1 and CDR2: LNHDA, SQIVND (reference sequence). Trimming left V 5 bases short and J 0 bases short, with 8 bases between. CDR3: CASSPWSSYNSPLHF. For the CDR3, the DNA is TGTGCCAGTAGTCCGTGGAGCTCCTATAATTCACCCCTCCACTTT.

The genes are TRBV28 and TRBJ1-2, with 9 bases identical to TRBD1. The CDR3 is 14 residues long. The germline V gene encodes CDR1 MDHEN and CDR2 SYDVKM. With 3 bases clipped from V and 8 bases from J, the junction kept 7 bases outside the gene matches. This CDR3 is CASSFSGTGRGYTF. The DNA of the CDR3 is TGTGCCAGCAGTTTCTCCGGGACAGGGCGCGGCTACACCTTC.

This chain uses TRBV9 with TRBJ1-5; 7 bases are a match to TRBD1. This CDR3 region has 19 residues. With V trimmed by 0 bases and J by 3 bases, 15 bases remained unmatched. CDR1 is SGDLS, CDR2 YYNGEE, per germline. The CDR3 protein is CASSVACPHYRGPNQPQHF. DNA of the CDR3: TGTGCCAGCAGCGTAGCTTGTCCCCACTACAGGGGACCCAATCAGCCCCAGCATTTT.

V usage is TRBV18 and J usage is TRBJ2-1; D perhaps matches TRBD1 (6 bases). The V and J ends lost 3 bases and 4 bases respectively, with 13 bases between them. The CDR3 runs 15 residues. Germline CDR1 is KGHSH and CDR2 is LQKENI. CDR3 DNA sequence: TGTGCCAGCTCACCCACCGGGACAAATTACAATGAGCAGTTCTTC. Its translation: CASSPTGTNYNEQFF.

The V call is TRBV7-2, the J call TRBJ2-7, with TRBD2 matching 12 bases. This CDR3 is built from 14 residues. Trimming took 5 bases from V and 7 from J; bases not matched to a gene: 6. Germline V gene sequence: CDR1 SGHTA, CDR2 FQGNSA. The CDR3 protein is CASSLLAGGLEQYF. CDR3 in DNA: TGTGCCAGCAGCCTACTAGCGGGGGGTCTGGAGCAGTACTTC.

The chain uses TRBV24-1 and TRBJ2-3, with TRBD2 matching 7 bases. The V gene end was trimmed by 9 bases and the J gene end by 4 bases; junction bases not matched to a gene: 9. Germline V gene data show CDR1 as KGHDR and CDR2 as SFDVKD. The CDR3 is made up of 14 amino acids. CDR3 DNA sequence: TGTGCCACCTCAGGGAGGGGCGCGGCAGATACGCAGTATTTT. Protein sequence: CATSGRGAADTQYF.

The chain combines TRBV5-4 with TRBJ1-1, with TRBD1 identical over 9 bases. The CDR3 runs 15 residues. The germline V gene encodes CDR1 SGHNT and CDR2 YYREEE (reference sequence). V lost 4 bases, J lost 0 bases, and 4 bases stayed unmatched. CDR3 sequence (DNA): TGTGCCAGCAGCGGGGGGACAGGGATGAACACTGAAGCTTTCTTT. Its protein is CASSGGTGMNTEAFF.

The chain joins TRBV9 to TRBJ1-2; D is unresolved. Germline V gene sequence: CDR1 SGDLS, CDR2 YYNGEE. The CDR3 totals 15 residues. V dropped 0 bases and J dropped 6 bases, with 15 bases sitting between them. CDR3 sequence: CASSVDVSGYDGYTF. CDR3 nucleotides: TGTGCCAGCAGCGTAGACGTTTCGGGATACGATGGCTACACCTTC.

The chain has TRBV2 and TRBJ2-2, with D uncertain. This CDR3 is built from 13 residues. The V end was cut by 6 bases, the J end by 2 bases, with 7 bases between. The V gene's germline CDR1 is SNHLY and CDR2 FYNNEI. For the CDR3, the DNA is TGTGCCAGCAGCGGTGAAAACACCGGGGAGCTGTTTTTT. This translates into CASSGENTGELFF. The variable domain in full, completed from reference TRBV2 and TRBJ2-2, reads EPEVTQTPSHQVTQMGQEVILRCVPISNHLYFYWYRQILGQKVEFLVSFYNNEISEKSEIFDDQFSVERPDGSNFTLKIRSTKLEDSAMYFCASSGENTGELFFGEGSRLTVL.

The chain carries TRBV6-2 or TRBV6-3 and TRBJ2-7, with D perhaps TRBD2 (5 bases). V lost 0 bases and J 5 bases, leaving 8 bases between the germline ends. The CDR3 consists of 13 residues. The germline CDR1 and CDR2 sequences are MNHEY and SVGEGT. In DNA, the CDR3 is TGTGCCAGCAGTTACTCGTCTAGCAACGAGCAGTACTTC. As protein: CASSYSSSNEQYF.

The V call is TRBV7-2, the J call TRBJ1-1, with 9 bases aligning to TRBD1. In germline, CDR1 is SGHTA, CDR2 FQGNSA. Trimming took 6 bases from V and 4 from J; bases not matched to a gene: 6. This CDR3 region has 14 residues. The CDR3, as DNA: TGTGCCAGCAGTCGAATGACAGGGGGCACTGAAGCTTTCTTT. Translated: CASSRMTGGTEAFF.

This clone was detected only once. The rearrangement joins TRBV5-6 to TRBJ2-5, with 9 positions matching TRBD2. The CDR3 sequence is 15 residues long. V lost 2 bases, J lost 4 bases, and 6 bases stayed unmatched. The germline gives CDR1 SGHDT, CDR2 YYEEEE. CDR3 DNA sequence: TGTGCCAGCAGCTTCGGACTAGCGCACCGAGAGACCCAGTACTTC. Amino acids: CASSFGLAHRETQYF. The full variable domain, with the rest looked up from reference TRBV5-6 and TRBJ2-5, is DAGVTQSPTHLIKTRGQQVTLRCSPKSGHDTVSWYQQALGQGPQFIFQYYEEEERQRGNFPDRFSGHQFPNYSSELNVNALLLGDSALYLCASSFGLAHRETQYFGPGTRLLVL.

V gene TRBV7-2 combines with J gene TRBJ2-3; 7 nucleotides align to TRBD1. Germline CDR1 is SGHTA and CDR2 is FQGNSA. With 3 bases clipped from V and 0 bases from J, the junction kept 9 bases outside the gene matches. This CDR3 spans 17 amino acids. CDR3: CASSLGTQGPSTDTQYF. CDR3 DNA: TGTGCCAGCAGCTTGGGAACACAGGGGCCTAGCACAGATACGCAGTATTTT.

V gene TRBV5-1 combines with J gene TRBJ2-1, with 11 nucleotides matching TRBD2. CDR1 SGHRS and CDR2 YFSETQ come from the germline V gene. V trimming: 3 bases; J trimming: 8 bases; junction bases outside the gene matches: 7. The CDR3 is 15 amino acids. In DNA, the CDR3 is TGCGCCAGCAGCTCAACTAGCGGGAGAAACCATGAGCAGTTCTTC. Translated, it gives CASSSTSGRNHEQFF.

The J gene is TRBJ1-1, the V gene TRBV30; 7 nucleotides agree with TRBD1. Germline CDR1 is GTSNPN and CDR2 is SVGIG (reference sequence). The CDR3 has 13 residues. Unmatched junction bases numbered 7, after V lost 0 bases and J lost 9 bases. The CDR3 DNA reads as TGTGCCTGGAGTGTACAGGGGCCTTATCAAGCTTTCTTT. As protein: CAWSVQGPYQAFF. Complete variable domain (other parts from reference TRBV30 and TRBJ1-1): SQTIHQWPATLVQPVGSPLSLECTVEGTSNPNLYWYRQAAGRGLQLLFYSVGIGQISSEVPQNLSASRPQDRQFILSSKKLLLSDSGFYLCAWSVQGPYQAFFGQGTRLTVV.

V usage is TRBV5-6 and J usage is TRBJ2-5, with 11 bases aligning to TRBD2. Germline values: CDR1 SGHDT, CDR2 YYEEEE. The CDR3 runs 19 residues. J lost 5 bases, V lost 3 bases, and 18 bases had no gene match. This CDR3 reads CASSSSPDQGLAVIETQYF. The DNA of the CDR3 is TGTGCCAGCAGCTCCTCCCCGGATCAGGGACTAGCGGTGATCGAGACCCAGTACTTC.